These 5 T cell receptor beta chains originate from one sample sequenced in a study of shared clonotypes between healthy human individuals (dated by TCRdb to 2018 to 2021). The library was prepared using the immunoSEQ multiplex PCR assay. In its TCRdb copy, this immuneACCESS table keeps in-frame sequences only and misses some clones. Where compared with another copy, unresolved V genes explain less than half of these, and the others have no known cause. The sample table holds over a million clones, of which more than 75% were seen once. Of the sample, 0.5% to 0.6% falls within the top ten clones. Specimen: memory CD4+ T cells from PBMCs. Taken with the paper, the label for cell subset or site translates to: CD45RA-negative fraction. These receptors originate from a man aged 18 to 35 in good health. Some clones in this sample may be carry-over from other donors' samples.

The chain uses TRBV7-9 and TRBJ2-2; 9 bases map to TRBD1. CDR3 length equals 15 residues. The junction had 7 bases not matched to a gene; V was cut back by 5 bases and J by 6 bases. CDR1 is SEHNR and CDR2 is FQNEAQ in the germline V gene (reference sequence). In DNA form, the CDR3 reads TGTGCCAGCAGCCCTTCGACAGGGGGAGCCGGGGAGCTGTTTTTT. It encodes CASSPSTGGAGELFF.

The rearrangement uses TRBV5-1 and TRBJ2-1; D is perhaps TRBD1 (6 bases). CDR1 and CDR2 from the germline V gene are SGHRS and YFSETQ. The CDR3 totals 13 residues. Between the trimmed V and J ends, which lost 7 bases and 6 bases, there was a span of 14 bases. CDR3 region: CASGKTGFNEQFF. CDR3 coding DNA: TGCGCCAGCGGCAAGACAGGATTCAATGAGCAGTTCTTC.

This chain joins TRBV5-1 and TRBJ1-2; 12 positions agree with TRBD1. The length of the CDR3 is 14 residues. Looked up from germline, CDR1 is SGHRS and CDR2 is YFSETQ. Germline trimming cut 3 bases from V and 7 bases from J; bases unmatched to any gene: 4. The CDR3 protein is CASSSAGQGAGYTF. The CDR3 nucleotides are TGCGCCAGCAGCTCCGCGGGACAGGGGGCTGGCTACACCTTC.

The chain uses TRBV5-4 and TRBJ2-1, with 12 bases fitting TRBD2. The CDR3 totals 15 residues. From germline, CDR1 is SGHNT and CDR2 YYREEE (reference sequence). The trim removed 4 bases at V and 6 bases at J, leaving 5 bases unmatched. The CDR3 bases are TGTGCCAGCAGCCCACCGGGACTAGCGGGCAATGAGCAGTTCTTC. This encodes CASSPPGLAGNEQFF.

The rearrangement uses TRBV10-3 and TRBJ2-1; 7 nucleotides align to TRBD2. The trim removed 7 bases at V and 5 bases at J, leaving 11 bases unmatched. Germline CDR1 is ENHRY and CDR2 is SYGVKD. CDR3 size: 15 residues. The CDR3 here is CAITAGLRNNNEQFF. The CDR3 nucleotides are TGTGCCATCACTGCGGGACTACGTAACAACAATGAGCAGTTCTTC.